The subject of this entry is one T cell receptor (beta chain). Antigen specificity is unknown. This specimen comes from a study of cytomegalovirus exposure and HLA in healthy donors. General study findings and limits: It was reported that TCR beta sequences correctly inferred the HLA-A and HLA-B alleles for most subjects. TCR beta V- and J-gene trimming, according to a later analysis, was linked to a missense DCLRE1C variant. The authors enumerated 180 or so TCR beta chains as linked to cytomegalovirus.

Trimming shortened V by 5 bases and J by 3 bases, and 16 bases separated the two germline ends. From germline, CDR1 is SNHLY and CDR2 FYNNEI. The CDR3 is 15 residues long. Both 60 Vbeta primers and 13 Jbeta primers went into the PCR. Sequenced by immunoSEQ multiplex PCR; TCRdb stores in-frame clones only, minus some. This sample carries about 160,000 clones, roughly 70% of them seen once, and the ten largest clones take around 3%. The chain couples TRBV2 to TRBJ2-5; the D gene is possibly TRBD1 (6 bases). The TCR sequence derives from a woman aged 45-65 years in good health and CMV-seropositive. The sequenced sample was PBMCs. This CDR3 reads CASSLPQGLEETQYF. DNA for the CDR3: TGTGCCAGCAGTTTGCCTCAGGGGCTGGAAGAGACCCAGTACTTC.